These 8 T cell receptor beta chains came from one sample sequenced in a study of early T cells in non-severe SARS-CoV-2 infection. Each CDR3 protein is one row after TCRdb ran MiXCR on the 5' RACE reads. Of roughly 34,000 distinct CDR3 sequences listed, 4% to 5% are singletons. What was sequenced was whole blood. The receptor source for this set is an adult who was a healthcare worker with PCR-confirmed SARS-CoV-2 infection or an uninfected control (not recorded which).

This clonotype has ten or more counts. The gene calls are TRBV19 and TRBJ1-5; 8 bases are a match to TRBD1. Per germline, CDR1 LNHDA and CDR2 SQIVND (reference sequence). The CDR3 totals 14 residues. J lost 5 bases, V lost 3 bases, and 3 bases had no gene match. CDR3 residues: CASSIGTGYQPQHF. CDR3 sequence (DNA): TGTGCCAGTAGTATCGGGACAGGTTATCAGCCCCAGCATTTT.

This clonotype came up many times. This chain connects TRBV2 to TRBJ1-2, with D perhaps matching TRBD1 (6 bases). In germline, CDR1 is SNHLY, CDR2 FYNNEI. V lost 3 bases, J lost 5 bases, and 13 bases lay in between. This CDR3 comprises 14 residues. The CDR3 DNA reads as TGTGCCAGCAGTGAGGGGGGGCTGGAATATGGCTACACCTTC. Translating gives CASSEGGLEYGYTF.

This chain joins TRBV20-1 and TRBJ2-5, with D uncertain. Looked up from germline, CDR1 is DFQATT and CDR2 is SNEGSKA (reference sequence). There are 13 residues in the CDR3. The V gene lost 4 bases and the J gene lost 1 base, with 10 bases spanning the gap. CDR3 region: CSAIGSTQETQYF. In DNA form, the CDR3 reads TGCAGTGCTATCGGCAGTACCCAAGAGACCCAGTACTTC.

This clonotype was detected ten times or more. This rearrangement joins TRBV3-1 to TRBJ2-1; D gene uncertain. Trimming left V 2 bases short and J 5 bases short, with 13 bases between. Germline loops: CDR1 LGHDT, CDR2 YNNKEL (reference sequence). The CDR3 sequence is 15 residues long. The CDR3: CASSQFPRGDNEQFF. As DNA, the CDR3 is TGTGCCAGCAGCCAATTCCCGCGAGGTGACAATGAGCAGTTCTTC.

This clonotype came up many times. The chain carries TRBV10-3 and TRBJ2-2; 8 nucleotides match TRBD1. Trimming took 4 bases from V and 3 from J; bases not matched to a gene: 4. This CDR3 has 15 amino acids. Per germline, CDR1 ENHRY and CDR2 SYGVKD. The CDR3 is CAISGTGQDTGELFF. The CDR3 DNA reads as TGTGCCATCAGTGGGACAGGGCAGGACACCGGGGAGCTGTTTTTT.

In this sample, this clonotype turned up many times. The chain joins TRBV27 to TRBJ2-1; the D gene is possibly TRBD1 (6 bases). The V and J ends lost 3 bases and 4 bases respectively, with 16 bases between them. The CDR3 covers 16 residues. From germline, CDR1 is MNHEY and CDR2 SMNVEV (reference sequence). CDR3 nucleotides: TGTGCCAGCAGTTTCCCCACCCCGACAGGTTACAATGAGCAGTTCTTC. Translating it yields CASSFPTPTGYNEQFF.

In this sample, this clonotype turned up many times. The rearrangement links TRBV7-9 to TRBJ2-3, with TRBD2 matching 10 bases. The CDR3 length is 17 residues. Unmatched junction bases numbered 6, after V lost 2 bases and J lost 1 base. The germline V gene has CDR1 SEHNR and CDR2 FQNEAQ (reference sequence). In DNA form, the CDR3 reads TGTGCCAGCAGCTTAACTGGGCTAGCGGGGGGCACAGATACGCAGTATTTT. Protein sequence: CASSLTGLAGGTDTQYF.

There are many counts of this clonotype. The V gene is TRBV10-3, the J gene TRBJ2-7; 11 nucleotides match TRBD2. There are 14 residues in the CDR3. The V segment lost 8 bases and the J segment 13 bases; nucleotides outside the gene matches: 16. Germline-derived CDR1 and CDR2 are ENHRY and SYGVKD. The CDR3 DNA reads as TGTGCCATCGGCCCGTCCACTAGCGGGGGCGCCCCATACTTC. Its translation is CAIGPSTSGGAPYF.